This T cell receptor (beta chain) derives from a study of T-cell reconstitution after alpha-beta-depleted transplantation in children. Preparation of the TCRbeta library was carried out with unique molecular identifiers. Each CDR3 protein gets one entry after TCRdb re-called the PCR reads with MiXCR. This sample has just over 70,000 distinct CDR3 sequences, with 6% to 8% found just once. Looked up from germline, CDR1 is KGHDR and CDR2 is SFDVKD. V gave up 9 bases and J gave up 2 bases, with 28 bases separating them. The CDR3 runs 18 residues. This clonotype was recorded many times. This chain uses TRBV24-1 with TRBJ2-7; the D call may be TRBD1 or TRBD2 (5 bases each). The material sequenced was PBMCs from the stem cell graft donor, taken from the stem cell graft. The TCR originated in a human donor who donated a stem cell graft to a child with acute lymphoblastic leukemia. The DNA for the CDR3 is TGTGCCACCTCCGGGCGGAACAGCGGACAAAGTAGTCCCTACGAGCAGTACTTC. This gives the protein CATSGRNSGQSSPYEQYF.